This T cell receptor (beta chain) is from a study of identical twins. A single record per CDR3 protein comes from TCRdb applying MiXCR to the 5' RACE reads. The profile shows about 390,000 distinct CDR3 sequences, approximately 10% of them singletons. V was shortened by 8 bases and J by 4 bases, with 11 bases between the two germline ends. The CDR3 consists of 12 residues. The TCR comes from a woman in her forties or fifties in good health. This chain uses TRBV12-3 or TRBV12-4 with TRBJ1-2, with D perhaps matching TRBD1 (5 bases). The specimen was naive T cells sorted from blood. The CDR3 region is CASFLTGYGYTF. In DNA form, the CDR3 reads TGTGCCAGCTTCCTCACAGGCTATGGCTACACCTTC.